This T cell receptor (beta chain) was sequenced for a study of beta chain features in type 1 diabetes. Every bit of the isolated RNA underwent reverse transcription, so sequencing read expressed TCRB transcripts. Libraries were prepared by immunoSEQ multiplex PCR; TCRdb keeps only in-frame clonotypes and omits some of them. The sample has roughly 500,000 clones; around 30% are singletons. The table lists this clone with a few counts. Blood was collected once per donor into heparin, averaging approximately 110 mL. Once sorted, every population was more than 98% pure. CDR1 SGHRS and CDR2 YFSETQ come from the germline V gene. The CDR3 sequence is 15 residues long. The ends lost 4 bases at V and 2 bases at J; junction bases unmatched: 9.

Sequencing was done on a sample of naive CD4+ T cells from blood. This rearrangement joins TRBV5-1 to TRBJ2-7; 7 bases line up with TRBD1. The source of this sequence is a young man in good health. Here the CDR3 reads CASSTRQGATYEQYF. As DNA, the CDR3 is TGCGCCAGCAGCACCCGACAGGGAGCCACCTACGAGCAGTACTTC.